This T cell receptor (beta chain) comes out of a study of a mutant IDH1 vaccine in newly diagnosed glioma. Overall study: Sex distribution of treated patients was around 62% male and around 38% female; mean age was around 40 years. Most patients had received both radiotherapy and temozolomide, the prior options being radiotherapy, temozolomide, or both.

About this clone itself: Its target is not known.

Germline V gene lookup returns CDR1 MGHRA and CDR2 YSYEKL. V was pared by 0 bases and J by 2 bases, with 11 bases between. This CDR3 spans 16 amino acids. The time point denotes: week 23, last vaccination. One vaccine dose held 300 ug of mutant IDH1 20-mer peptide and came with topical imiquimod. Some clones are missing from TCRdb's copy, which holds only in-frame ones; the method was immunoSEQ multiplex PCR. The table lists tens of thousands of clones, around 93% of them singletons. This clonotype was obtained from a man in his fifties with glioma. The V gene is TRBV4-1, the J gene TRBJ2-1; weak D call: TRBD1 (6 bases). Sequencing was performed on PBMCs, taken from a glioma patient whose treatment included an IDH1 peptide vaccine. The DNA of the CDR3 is TGCGCCAGCAGCCAAGATAACAGGGAGACCTACAATGAGCAGTTCTTC. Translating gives CASSQDNRETYNEQFF.